Below, one T cell receptor beta chain is given with its context. Antigen specificity is unknown. Measured with immunoSEQ multiplex PCR; TCRdb has only the in-frame clones, and not every one. The table includes around 700,000 clones, 60% to 75% detected once. The data stem from a study of shared clonotypes between healthy human individuals. General study findings and limits: The diversity represented, both genetic and in exposure history, was limited by few donors.

The CDR3 contains 15 residues. Germline assignment: CDR1 SGDLS and CDR2 YYNGEE. The V and J ends lost 1 base and 3 bases, in that order; junction bases with no gene match: 5. The genes are TRBV9 and TRBJ2-3; 7 nucleotides align to TRBD2. The TCR comes from a woman aged 25-40 years in good health. What was sequenced was memory CD4+ T cells sorted from blood. Subset here: CD45RA-negative fraction. The CDR3 DNA follows: TGTGCCAGCAGCGTAAGTCTAGCGGAAACAGATACGCAGTATTTT. This translates into CASSVSLAETDTQYF.